This TCR beta chain was profiled in a study of siplizumab effects on memory and regulatory T cells. Assays were performed on about 100,000 TCR templates per sample. TCRdb keeps only in-frame clones here, not all; method: immunoSEQ multiplex PCR. Of approximately 98,000 clones listed, 85% to 95% are singletons. Concerning this clone: Its antigen is unknown.

Regarding the study as a whole: No assignable naive or memory phenotype existed for roughly 80-96% of proliferating CD4+ or CD8+ clones. The drug siplizumab significantly decreased the alloreactive sequences that could be traced to unstimulated CD4+ memory cells. There appeared to be greater diversity in naive T cells than in memory cells, and naive T cells seemed major contributors to the alloresponse.

The germline V gene encodes CDR1 LNHDA and CDR2 SQIVND (reference sequence). The V end lost 3 bases, the J end lost 6 bases, and 14 bases lay between the germline ends. The CDR3 runs to 15 residues. This rearrangement joins TRBV19 to TRBJ2-2; perhaps TRBD2 as D (5 bases). Sequenced sample: non-Treg CD4+ T cells sorted from blood. This TCR was sampled from a human donor in good health. CDR3 in DNA: TGTGCCAGTAGTATTCGCTCATTCGGGGCCGGGGAGCTGTTTTTT. This codes for CASSIRSFGAGELFF.